This T cell receptor (beta chain) was retrieved from a study of radiation and T cells in renal cell carcinoma. As for the study in general: Nephrectomy followed 15 Gy stereotactic body radiation by 4 weeks. Study-wide points: In blood, top tumor clones expanded by 2 weeks, shrinking by 4.

CDR1 is MNHEY and CDR2 is SMNVEV in the germline V gene (reference sequence). The CDR3 loop spans 12 amino acids. The V end was cut by 3 bases, the J end by 4 bases, with 3 bases between. Sequencing used immunoSEQ multiplex PCR; TCRdb keeps in-frame clones, though not all of them. The sample consists of tens of thousands of clones, approximately 84% of them appearing once. This clone is categorized as medium-sized. The antigen is not known. As for time point: baseline pretreatment blood. The treatment: 15 Gy SBRT to primary tumor, nephrectomy 4 weeks later. The tumor was a clear cell renal cell carcinoma.

The TCR originated in a man in his sixties with renal cell carcinoma. Material: blood, obtained from a patient whose treatment included radiotherapy and nephrectomy. The rearrangement joins TRBV27 to TRBJ2-2; D ambiguous. The CDR3 loop is CASSLGTGELFF. The CDR3 DNA reads as TGTGCCAGCAGTTTGGGCACCGGGGAGCTGTTTTTT.